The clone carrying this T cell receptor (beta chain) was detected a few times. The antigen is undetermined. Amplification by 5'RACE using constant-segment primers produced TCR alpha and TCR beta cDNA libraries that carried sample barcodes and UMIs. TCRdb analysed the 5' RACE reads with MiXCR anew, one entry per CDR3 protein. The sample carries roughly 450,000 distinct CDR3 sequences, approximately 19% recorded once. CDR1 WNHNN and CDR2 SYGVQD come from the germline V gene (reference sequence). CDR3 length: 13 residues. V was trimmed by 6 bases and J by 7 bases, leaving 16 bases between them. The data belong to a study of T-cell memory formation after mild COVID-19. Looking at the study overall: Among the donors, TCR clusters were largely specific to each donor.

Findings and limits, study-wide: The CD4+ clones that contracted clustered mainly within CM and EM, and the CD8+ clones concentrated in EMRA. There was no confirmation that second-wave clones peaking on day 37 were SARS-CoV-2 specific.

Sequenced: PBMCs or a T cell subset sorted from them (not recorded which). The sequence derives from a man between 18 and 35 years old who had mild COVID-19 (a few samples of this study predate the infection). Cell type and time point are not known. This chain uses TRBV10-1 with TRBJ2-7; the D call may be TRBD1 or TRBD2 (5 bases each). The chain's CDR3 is CASSASAWGEQYF. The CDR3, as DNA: TGCGCCAGCAGCGCTTCGGCTTGGGGGGAGCAGTACTTC.